Presented here are 31 T cell receptor beta chains from one specimen sequenced in a study of T cells in Graves' hyperthyroidism and ophthalmopathy. Using RNA transcripts as the source, TCR beta CDR3 regions were amplified. The TCR CDR3 first-round RT-PCR relied on the HTBI primer set. Via MiXCR, TCRdb re-called the multiplex PCR reads, giving one row per CDR3 protein. There are over 500,000 distinct CDR3 sequences in the sample; roughly a sixth occur only once, and approximately 32% lies in the top ten. Sequencing used blood. Receptors originate from a young woman with Graves' ophthalmopathy.

This clonotype was detected only a few times. This chain joins TRBV7-2 and TRBJ1-1, with 7 nucleotides matching TRBD1. This CDR3 has 15 residues. V trimming: 4 bases; J trimming: 1 base; junction bases outside the gene matches: 6. Germline V gene sequence: CDR1 SGHTA, CDR2 FQGNSA. CDR3 nucleotides: TGTGCCAGCAGCTACAGGACAGGCTCGAACACTGAAGCTTTCTTT. Translation: CASSYRTGSNTEAFF.

Note on this clonotype: Given a much more abundant clone one base away, this may be a read error. This chain connects TRBV5-5 to TRBJ2-1, with TRBD2 matching 8 bases. Germline V gene lookup returns CDR1 SGHKS and CDR2 YYEKEE (reference sequence). CDR3 length: 16 residues. The CDR3 region has the DNA TGTGCCAGCAGTGAGAGGTGGAGCGGGAGCGGTGATGAGCGGTTCTTC. Residues: CASSERWSGSGDERFF. The full variable domain, its missing parts supplied by reference TRBV5-5 and TRBJ2-1, is DAGVTQSPTHLIKTRGQQVTLRCSPISGHKSVSWYQQVLGQGPQFIFQYYEKEERGRGNFPDRFSARQFPNYSSELNVNALLLGDSALYLCASSERWSGSGDERFFGPGTRLTVL.

This clonotype occurred a few times. This CDR3 reads CACRQGRAGELFF. CDR3 coding DNA: TGTGCCTGCCGACAGGGCCGGGCCGGGGAGCTGTTTTTT. V gene TRBV7-2 combines with J gene TRBJ2-2; TRBD1 matches at 7 bases. This CDR3 is 13 amino acids long. V lost 11 bases to trimming and J lost 6 bases; unmatched junction nucleotides: 9. Germline assignment: CDR1 SGHTA and CDR2 FQGNSA.

The J gene is TRBJ1-2, the V gene TRBV6-2 or TRBV6-3; D call uncertain. Germline CDR1 is MNHEY and CDR2 is SVGEGT. V lost 4 bases and J 2 bases, leaving 17 bases between the germline ends. The CDR3 totals 16 residues. The chain's CDR3 is CASSFLPGQANYGYTF. The CDR3 nucleotides read TGTGCCAGCAGTTTTCTTCCGGGCCAGGCCAACTATGGCTACACCTTC.

J is TRBJ2-1 and V is TRBV6-2 or TRBV6-3, with TRBD1 as a possible D gene (6 bases). Trimming shortened V by 4 bases and J by 0 bases, and 13 bases separated the two germline ends. The germline V gene encodes CDR1 MNHEY and CDR2 SVGEGT. The CDR3 runs 16 residues. The chain's CDR3 is CASSSGAGSSYNEQFF. The CDR3 DNA sequence: TGTGCCAGCAGTTCAGGGGCCGGTAGCTCCTACAATGAGCAGTTCTTC.

This clonotype was seen a few times. This sequence joins TRBV27 and TRBJ2-3; D gene uncertain. The CDR3 covers 13 residues. In germline, CDR1 is MNHEY, CDR2 SMNVEV (reference sequence). Deletions cut 1 base from V and 9 bases from J, with 11 bases between. The CDR3 region has the DNA TGTGCCAGCAGTTTATGGAGTTCTGGAACGCAGTATTTT. It yields the protein CASSLWSSGTQYF.

The genes are TRBV4-1 and TRBJ1-5; possibly TRBD1 for D (5 bases). The CDR3 runs to 16 residues. Trimming removed 5 bases from V and 5 bases from J, with 19 bases in between. Germline CDR1 and CDR2: MGHRA and YSYEKL. CDR3 residues: CASSSQNSPGDQPQHF. For the CDR3, the DNA is TGCGCCAGCAGCTCCCAAAACTCGCCGGGGGATCAGCCCCAGCATTTT.

A few counts support this clonotype. The V call is TRBV5-1, the J call TRBJ1-6; D perhaps matches TRBD1 (6 bases). Germline V CDR1 and CDR2: SGHRS, YFSETQ. Trimming took off 5 bases at V and 8 bases at J, with 20 bases between the two ends. This CDR3 region has 16 residues. The CDR3 DNA is TGCGCCAGCAGAGAGGACGCAGGGGCTCGGGATTCACCCCTCCACTTT. Protein sequence: CASREDAGARDSPLHF.

Points on this clonotype: This could be a read error, since a much larger clone is one nucleotide away. As the CDR3 is not closed by the conserved phenylalanine or tryptophan, this likely results from a read error. The V and J genes are TRBV20-1 and TRBJ2-1; D is possibly TRBD1 or TRBD2 (5 bases each). The CDR3 length is 14 residues. The V end lost 5 bases, the J end lost 1 base, and 12 bases lay between the germline ends. Germline loops: CDR1 DFQATT, CDR2 SNEGSKA (reference sequence). The CDR3 loop reads CSAPGTRSYNEQFS. The CDR3 nucleotides are TGCAGTGCTCCCGGGACCCGGTCCTACAATGAGCAGTTCTCC.

This clonotype showed up many times. This sequence joins TRBV7-2 and TRBJ2-7; the D gene could be TRBD1 or TRBD2 (5 bases each). The CDR3 has 13 residues. V lost 5 bases and J lost 2, with 10 bases in between. The germline V gene encodes CDR1 SGHTA and CDR2 FQGNSA. CDR3 region: CASSTQGAYEQYF. In DNA, the CDR3 is TGTGCCAGCAGCACCCAGGGAGCCTACGAGCAGTACTTC.

This clonotype appeared many times. The chain joins TRBV6-1 to TRBJ2-2; TRBD2 matches at 12 bases. This CDR3 spans 17 amino acids. Per germline, CDR1 MNHNS and CDR2 SASEGT. The ends lost 6 bases at V and 2 bases at J; junction bases unmatched: 7. For the CDR3, the DNA is TGTGCCAGCAGACACGTAGGACTAGCGGGAAACACCGGGGAGCTGTTTTTT. The encoded protein is CASRHVGLAGNTGELFF.

The V call is TRBV6-2 or TRBV6-3, the J call TRBJ2-4; D is unclear. The germline gives CDR1 MNHEY, CDR2 SVGEGT. The CDR3 has 11 residues. V lost 7 bases, J lost 7 bases, and 8 bases lay in between. CDR3 sequence reads: CASIHGNIQYF. CDR3 DNA: TGTGCCAGCATCCACGGGAACATTCAGTACTTC.

This clonotype was detected once. The V gene is TRBV27, the J gene TRBJ1-4; 7 positions agree with TRBD1. The germline V gene has CDR1 MNHEY and CDR2 SMNVEV (reference sequence). The CDR3 contains 15 residues. V lost 0 bases and J lost 7; bases outside the gene matches: 5. CDR3 coding DNA: TGTGCCAGCAGTTTATCCCCAGGGGGGAGTGAAAAACTGTTTTTT. It yields the protein CASSLSPGGSEKLFF.

The rearrangement joins TRBV6-1 to TRBJ1-4; D may be TRBD1 (5 bases). The germline V and J ends were trimmed by 4 bases and 3 bases, with 18 bases remaining between them. The V gene's germline CDR1 is MNHNS and CDR2 SASEGT. CDR3 length: 17 residues. The CDR3 region has the DNA TGTGCCAGCAGTGGAGGTGGGGCAGGGTGGGCTAATGAAAAACTGTTTTTT. Its translation is CASSGGGAGWANEKLFF.

There are many counts of this clonotype. V gene TRBV2 combines with J gene TRBJ2-5; TRBD1 matches 10 bases. Per germline, CDR1 SNHLY and CDR2 FYNNEI. This CDR3 contains 15 residues. V trimming: 5 bases; J trimming: 5 bases; junction bases outside the gene matches: 8. CDR3 residues: CASSYTTGGGETQYF. In DNA, the CDR3 is TGTGCCAGCAGTTACACGACAGGGGGCGGTGAGACCCAGTACTTC.

This chain joins TRBV6-2 or TRBV6-3 and TRBJ1-2; D gene unclear. Germline values: CDR1 MNHEY, CDR2 SVGEGT. Between the trimmed V and J ends, which lost 7 bases and 6 bases, there was a span of 15 bases. The CDR3 spans 13 residues. CDR3 region: CASTPPGWDGYTF. DNA of the CDR3: TGTGCCAGCACTCCCCCCGGTTGGGATGGCTACACCTTC.

This clonotype was counted a few times. The J gene is TRBJ1-2, the V gene TRBV12-3 or TRBV12-4, with 7 bases matching TRBD1. The CDR3 covers 13 residues. With V trimmed by 3 bases and J by 8 bases, 6 bases remained unmatched. CDR3 DNA: TGTGCCAGCAGTTTTTTGGGACAGAAAGGCTACACCTTC. It yields the protein CASSFLGQKGYTF.

As for this clonotype: A much larger clone sits a single nucleotide away, making a read error possible. The V gene is TRBV7-9, the J gene TRBJ2-2, with 10 nucleotides matching TRBD2. Germline V gene lookup returns CDR1 SEHNR and CDR2 FQNEAQ (reference sequence). This CDR3 is 18 amino acids long. CDR3 sequence: CASRHMRLAGVGTGELLF. The CDR3 nucleotides are TGTGCCAGCAGGCACATGCGGCTAGCGGGAGTCGGGACCGGGGAGCTGCTTTTT.

In this sample, this clonotype turned up many times. The rearrangement uses TRBV3-1 and TRBJ2-2, with 7 positions matching TRBD1. The V gene's germline CDR1 is LGHDT and CDR2 YNNKEL (reference sequence). The V segment lost 0 bases and the J segment 1 base; nucleotides outside the gene matches: 5. The CDR3 is 17 amino acids. Written as DNA, the CDR3 is TGTGCCAGCAGCCAAGAGACCGGGACAGTGAACACCGGGGAGCTGTTTTTT. As protein: CASSQETGTVNTGELFF.

The chain couples TRBV20-1 to TRBJ1-3; possibly TRBD1 for D (5 bases). There are 13 residues in the CDR3. Germline V gene data show CDR1 as DFQATT and CDR2 as SNEGSKA (reference sequence). Trimming removed 6 bases from V and 2 bases from J, with 11 bases in between. In DNA, the CDR3 is TGCAGTGCCCTTTGGGGCCCTGGAAACACCATATATTTT. Protein: CSALWGPGNTIYF.

In this sample, this clonotype turned up many times. The chain recombines TRBV7-8 with TRBJ2-5; 9 bases match TRBD1. The ends lost 5 bases at V and 5 bases at J; junction bases unmatched: 15. CDR3 length: 17 residues. Germline loops: CDR1 SGHVS, CDR2 FQNEAQ. DNA of the CDR3: TGTGCCAGCAGCAGTCAACCCTTTACAGGGGGCGGCGAGACCCAGTACTTC. Its translation: CASSSQPFTGGGETQYF.

There are a few counts of this clonotype. V usage is TRBV7-2 and J usage is TRBJ2-2; TRBD2 matches at 13 bases. The CDR3 length is 16 residues. Germline assignment: CDR1 SGHTA and CDR2 FQGNSA. With 6 bases clipped from V and 6 bases from J, the junction kept 7 bases outside the gene matches. The CDR3 DNA follows: TGTGCCAGCAGTTCGACTAGCGGGAGGTCGGCCGGGGAGCTGTTTTTT. This codes for CASSSTSGRSAGELFF.

At least ten counts were recorded for this clonotype. CDR3 nucleotides: TGTGCCAGCAGGCGGGACTACCTGGATGAGCAGTTCTTC. It specifies CASRRDYLDEQFF. The gene calls are TRBV11-2 and TRBJ2-1; 7 nucleotides line up with TRBD2. CDR1 is SGHAT, CDR2 FQNNGV, per germline. The length of the CDR3 is 13 residues. J was trimmed by 8 bases and V by 6 bases; bases with no gene match: 7.

This clonotype was detected many times. The chain is built from TRBV28 and TRBJ2-3; TRBD2 might be the D (6 bases). The CDR3 runs 12 residues. Trimming cost V 4 bases and J 9 bases, with 11 bases left between them. Germline V gene lookup returns CDR1 MDHEN and CDR2 SYDVKM. In DNA form, the CDR3 reads TGTGCCAGCAGTTCGACTAGTAGAACGCAGTATTTT. Its translation is CASSSTSRTQYF.

This clonotype was detected ten times or more. The chain joins TRBV28 to TRBJ2-1; tentatively, D is TRBD2 (6 bases). V was shortened by 8 bases and J by 4 bases, with 18 bases between the two germline ends. CDR3 size: 15 residues. CDR1 is MDHEN and CDR2 is SYDVKM in the germline V gene. CDR3: CASALGGGGYNEQFF. In DNA form, the CDR3 reads TGTGCCAGCGCACTTGGGGGAGGAGGGTACAATGAGCAGTTCTTC.

This clonotype has a count of ten or more. The V call is TRBV7-2, the J call TRBJ2-3; a weak D match, TRBD1 (6 bases). Germline values: CDR1 SGHTA, CDR2 FQGNSA. V lost 6 bases and J 3 bases, leaving 13 bases between the germline ends. This CDR3 is built from 14 residues. In DNA, the CDR3 is TGTGCCAGCAGGCAATCACAGGGAACAGATACGCAGTATTTT. Its protein is CASRQSQGTDTQYF.

The rearrangement uses TRBV9 and TRBJ2-3, with 8 bases that match TRBD2. Germline CDR1 is SGDLS and CDR2 is YYNGEE. The CDR3 is 15 amino acids. Germline trimming cut 4 bases from V and 4 bases from J; bases unmatched to any gene: 8. CDR3 sequence (DNA): TGTGCCAGCAGCTACCCCGGGACTAGTCCAGATACGCAGTATTTT. It specifies CASSYPGTSPDTQYF.

This clonotype has a handful of counts. This clone may be a read error of a much larger clone one base away. The V gene is TRBV20-1, the J gene TRBJ2-1, with D perhaps matching TRBD2 (5 bases). The CDR3 is 15 residues long. V lost 1 base and J lost 2, with 12 bases in between. Germline V gene lookup returns CDR1 DFQATT and CDR2 SNEGSKA (reference sequence). CDR3 bases: TGCAGTGCTAGAGGAGCGGCTGCTACCTACAATGAGCAGTTCTTC. Translating it yields CSARGAAATYNEQFF.

The chain employs TRBV19 and TRBJ2-7; D call uncertain. The CDR3 sequence is 12 residues long. In germline, CDR1 is LNHDA, CDR2 SQIVND (reference sequence). Trimming took 10 bases from V and 2 from J, leaving 12 bases between them. CDR3 residues: CATLSEAYEQYF. The CDR3 DNA reads as TGTGCCACCTTATCGGAAGCCTACGAGCAGTACTTC.

This clonotype has more than one count but fewer than ten. The V gene is TRBV6-2 or TRBV6-3, the J gene TRBJ2-4; 9 bases fit TRBD1. CDR1 and CDR2 from the germline V gene are MNHEY and SVGEGT. The ends lost 6 bases at V and 4 bases at J; junction bases unmatched: 7. CDR3 length: 15 amino acids. In DNA form, the CDR3 reads TGTGCCAGCAGGGACAGGGGAAGTGAAAAAAACATTCAGTACTTC. This codes for CASRDRGSEKNIQYF.

This clonotype was detected many times. The V gene is TRBV28, the J gene TRBJ1-3, with TRBD1 matching 10 bases. CDR1 MDHEN and CDR2 SYDVKM come from the germline V gene. Trimming removed 6 bases from V and 4 bases from J; junction bases left unmatched: 12. The CDR3 is made up of 17 amino acids. CDR3 in DNA: TGTGCCAGCAGAGGAGGGACAGGGGCTCCGGGCGGAAACACCATATATTTT. Its protein is CASRGGTGAPGGNTIYF.